This TCR beta chain was recovered during a study of shared clonotypes between healthy human individuals. Study overall: Every donor yielded three CD4 naive, three CD4 memory, two CD8 naive and one CD8 memory plate.

Study-wide results and limits: Naive CD4 clonotypes were shared across a few donors at 5% to 6%.

Donors, without exception, were Caucasian adults residing in Nashville, Tennessee. On this clone: Its antigen is not known.

The CDR3 has 13 amino acids. V was clipped by 1 base and J by 8 bases, with 8 bases between them. CDR1 and CDR2 from the germline V gene are SGHVS and FQNEAQ. Clones were read by immunoSEQ multiplex PCR, and TCRdb kept only the in-frame ones, dropping some. The table records about 1.5 million clones, 95% to 99% of them present only once. The chain recombines TRBV7-8 with TRBJ2-2; perhaps D is TRBD1 or TRBD2 (5 bases each). The specimen was naive CD4+ T cells sorted from blood. Subset denoted: CD45RA+ positively selected. The source of this sequence is a man younger than 45 in good health. DNA for the CDR3: TGTGCCAGCAGCTTAGTCGAGGGGGGGGAGCTGTTTTTT. It codes for CASSLVEGGELFF.